A single sample gave rise to the 2 T cell receptor beta chains below, sequenced in a study of control samples from healthy donors and cancer patients. Assay: immunoSEQ multiplex PCR; the TCRdb copy retains only in-frame clones and omits some. This sample has around 45,000 clones; more than 65% occur once, and the top ten carry roughly 18%. The sequencing sample was made of formalin-fixed, paraffin-embedded tissue. Source of these receptors: a male donor with melanoma.

The chain joins TRBV19 to TRBJ2-7; D perhaps matches TRBD1 (6 bases). V was shortened by 6 bases and J by 0 bases, with 21 bases between the two germline ends. Germline assignment: CDR1 LNHDA and CDR2 SQIVND (reference sequence). This CDR3 is built from 17 residues. The CDR3, as DNA: TGTGCCAGTAGCAGACAACAGGGTCCGAAAACCTCCTACGAGCAGTACTTC. The encoded protein is CASSRQQGPKTSYEQYF.

The V call is TRBV5-4, the J call TRBJ2-2; D remains unclear. The germline V and J ends were trimmed by 4 bases and 3 bases, with 7 bases remaining between them. Germline loops: CDR1 SGHNT, CDR2 YYREEE (reference sequence). The length of the CDR3 is 13 residues. The CDR3 spells CASSLGDTGELFF. The CDR3 bases are TGTGCCAGCAGCCTTGGTGACACCGGGGAGCTGTTTTTT.